This TCR beta chain was found in a study of shared clonotypes between healthy human individuals. The study, taken as a whole, reports: Generation probabilities of non-shared clonotypes were lower (relative to those shared by all four donors).

A word on this clone: No antigen is known for it.

Trimming removed 0 bases from V and 5 bases from J, with 7 bases in between. The CDR3 has 13 residues. Method: immunoSEQ multiplex PCR; TCRdb's copy keeps in-frame clones and lacks some. The top ten clones hold about 0.39% of a sample with roughly 2.2 million clones, approximately 95% of them seen once. Sample: naive CD4+ T cells from PBMCs. The subset here: CD45RA+ positively selected. The J gene is TRBJ1-1, the V gene TRBV23-1; no clear D gene. TRBV23-1 is labeled an ORF, and its function is uncertain. This clonotype was obtained from a man aged 18 to 29 in good health. Some clones in this sample may be carry-over from other donors' samples. For the CDR3, the DNA is TGCGCCAGCAGTCAATCCGCTTTAACTGAAGCTTTCTTT. This translates into CASSQSALTEAFF.